Detailed here is one TCR beta chain. The data derive from a study of T-cell memory formation after mild COVID-19. About the research overall: For the most part, TCR clusters were specific to one donor.

Amplification by 5'RACE using constant-segment primers produced TCR alpha and TCR beta cDNA libraries that carried sample barcodes and UMIs. TCRdb recomputed calls from the 5' RACE reads with MiXCR, one row per CDR3 protein. The sample shows about 470,000 distinct CDR3 sequences, 20% to 30% of them seen only once. The V gene's germline CDR1 is SGHRS and CDR2 YFSETQ. After removal of 0 bases from V and 8 bases from J, the junction contained 14 bases not matched to a gene. There are 18 residues in the CDR3. This chain connects TRBV5-1 to TRBJ2-1, with 10 bases that match TRBD2. Sequenced material: PBMCs or a T cell subset sorted from them (not recorded which). This TCR was recovered from an adult woman who had mild COVID-19 (a few samples of this study predate the infection). Cell type and time point are not known. CDR3 protein: CASSLAKLAGGMVDEQFF. The CDR3 nucleotides read TGCGCCAGCAGCTTGGCCAAGTTAGCGGGGGGCATGGTAGATGAGCAGTTCTTC. Full variable domain (missing parts from reference TRBV5-1 and TRBJ2-1): KAGVTQTPRYLIKTRGQQVTLSCSPISGHRSVSWYQQTPGQGLQFLFEYFSETQRNKGNFPGRFSGRQFSNSRSEMNVSTLELGDSALYLCASSLAKLAGGMVDEQFFGPGTRLTVL.